This TCR beta chain was documented in a study of CXCR3-negative and CXCR3-positive naive CD8 T cells. The study's findings and limits: The study found comparably high diversity in both naive subsets and much lower diversity in memory CD8+ cells. Naive subsets displayed similar surface CD5, and TCR strength was inferred from TRB CDR3 properties.

Germline values: CDR1 SEHNR, CDR2 FQNEAQ (reference sequence). This CDR3 has 15 residues. As to this clonotype: The target antigen is unknown.

Through 5' RACE with UMI labels, the TRB cDNA libraries were prepared. From its re-call of the 5' RACE reads, TCRdb lists each CDR3 protein once, without DNA. This listing includes about 56,000 distinct CDR3 sequences. The rearrangement joins TRBV7-9 to TRBJ2-5; TCRdb calls TRBD1, which cannot be checked without DNA. Sequencing used memory CD8+ T cells from blood. The TCR originated in a human donor in good health. Some clones in this sample may be carry-over from other donors' samples. The CDR3 sequence is CASSLTPDRQETQYF.